A few counts support the clone carrying this TCR beta chain. What it binds is unknown. This sample was taken from a study of early T cells in non-severe SARS-CoV-2 infection. About the research overall: With bulk RNA from unsorted whole blood as input, sequencing yielded unpaired chains. Broader study findings: Private and CD4 specificities were missed by VDJdb matching, skewed to anti-spike CD8.

V was shortened by 3 bases and J by 4 bases, with 6 bases between the two germline ends. The length of the CDR3 is 13 residues. CDR1 is SGHNT and CDR2 is YENEEA in the germline V gene. The TCR library protocol was used to attach unique molecular identifiers. These identifiers were attached to individual cDNA molecules. TCRdb re-derived calls from the 5' RACE reads in MiXCR, one entry per CDR3 protein. The sample consists of about 77,000 distinct CDR3 sequences, less than 20% of them appearing once. This sequence joins TRBV11-3 and TRBJ2-2; D is undetermined. The source of this sequence is an adult who was a healthcare worker with PCR-confirmed SARS-CoV-2 infection or an uninfected control (not recorded which). Sequencing was performed on whole blood. The CDR3, as DNA: TGTGCCAGCAGCTTTGCTTTCACCGGGGAGCTGTTTTTT. Encoded protein: CASSFAFTGELFF.